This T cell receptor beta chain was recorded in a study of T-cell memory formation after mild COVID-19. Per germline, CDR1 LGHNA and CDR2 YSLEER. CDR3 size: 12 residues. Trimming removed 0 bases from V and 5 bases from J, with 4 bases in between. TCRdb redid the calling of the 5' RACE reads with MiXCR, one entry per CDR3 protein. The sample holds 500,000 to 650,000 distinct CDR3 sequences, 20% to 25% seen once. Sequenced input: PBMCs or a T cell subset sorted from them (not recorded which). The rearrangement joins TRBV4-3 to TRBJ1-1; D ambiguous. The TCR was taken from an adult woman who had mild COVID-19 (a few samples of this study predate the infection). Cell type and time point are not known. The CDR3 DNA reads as TGCGCCAGCAGCCAAGACAAAACTGAAGCTTTCTTT. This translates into CASSQDKTEAFF.